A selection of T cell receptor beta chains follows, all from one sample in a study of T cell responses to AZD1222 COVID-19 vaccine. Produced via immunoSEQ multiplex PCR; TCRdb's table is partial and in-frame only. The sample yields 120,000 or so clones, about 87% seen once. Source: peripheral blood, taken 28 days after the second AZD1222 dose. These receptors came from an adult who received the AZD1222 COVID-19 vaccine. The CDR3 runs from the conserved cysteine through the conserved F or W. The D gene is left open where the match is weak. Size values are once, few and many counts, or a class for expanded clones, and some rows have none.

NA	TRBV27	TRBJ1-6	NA	TGTGCCAGCAGTTTATTTCTCCAGGGGCCTTCACCCCTCCACTTT	CASSLFLQGPSPLHF
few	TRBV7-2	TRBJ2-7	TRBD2	TGTGCCAGCAGCAGTCGACTAGCGGGCGCCGAGCAGTACTTC	CASSSRLAGAEQYF
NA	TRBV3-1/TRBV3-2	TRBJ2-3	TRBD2	TGTGCCAGCAGCCAAGAAGCGAGCGGGAGGGGGGGAGATACGCAGTATTTT	CASSQEASGRGGDTQYF
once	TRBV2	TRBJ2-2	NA	TGTGCCAGCAGTGAATGGGGGCAGGAGAACACCGGGGAGCTGTTTTTT	CASSEWGQENTGELFF
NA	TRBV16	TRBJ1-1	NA	TGTGCCAGCAGCCCTCAGCCGACCATTAAAGGGGGTTTCTTT	CASSPQPTIKGGFF
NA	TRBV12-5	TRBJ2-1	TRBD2	TGTGCTAGTGGTTTGGTCCGTAGCGGGAGCCCCAATGAGCAGTTCTTC	CASGLVRSGSPNEQFF
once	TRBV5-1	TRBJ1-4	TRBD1	TGCGCCAGCAGCACGGACAGGGATGAAAAACTGTTTTTT	CASSTDRDEKLFF
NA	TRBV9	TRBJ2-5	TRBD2	TGTGCCAGCAGCGTAGGAGGGCGGGGGGGCGAAGAGACCCAGTACTTC	CASSVGGRGGEETQYF
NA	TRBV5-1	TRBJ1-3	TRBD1	TGCGCCAGCAGCTTGGCACCTGGGACAGGGATCACTGGAAACACCATATATTTT	CASSLAPGTGITGNTIYF
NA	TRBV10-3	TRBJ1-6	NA	TGTGCCATCAGTGAGGTTTGGGTCAGTAGGGGTGGAAGTTCACCTCTCCACTTT	CAISEVWVSRGGSSPLHF
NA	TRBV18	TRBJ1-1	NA	TGTGCCAGCTCACCCCCACAGGCCGACCAGGCTTTCTTT	CASSPPQADQAFF
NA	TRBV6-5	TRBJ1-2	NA	TGTGCCAGCAGTTACTACCCAGGGGAGCGGAACTATGGCTACACCTTC	CASSYYPGERNYGYTF
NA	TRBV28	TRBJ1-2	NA	TGTGCCAGCAGTCCTCCTGGGGGGTCTTATGGCTACACCTTC	CASSPPGGSYGYTF
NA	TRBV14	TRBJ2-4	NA	TGTGCCAGCAGCCCGGCTGGATCCAAAAACATTCAGTACTTC	CASSPAGSKNIQYF
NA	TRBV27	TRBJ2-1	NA	TGTGCCACCAAGCGGGCGGGTTACAATGAGCAGTTCTTC	CATKRAGYNEQFF
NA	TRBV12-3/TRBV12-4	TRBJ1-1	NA	TGTGCCAGCAGTTTGGGGACCCATGCTTTCTTT	CASSLGTHAFF
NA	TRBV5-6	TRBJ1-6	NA	TGTGCCAGCAGCTTGGGGTACCGGGACACATTTAATTCACCCCTCCACTTT	CASSLGYRDTFNSPLHF
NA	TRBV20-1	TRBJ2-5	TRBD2	TGCAGTGCTAGTGTACTAGCGGGAGATGGGGAGACCCAGTACTTC	CSASVLAGDGETQYF